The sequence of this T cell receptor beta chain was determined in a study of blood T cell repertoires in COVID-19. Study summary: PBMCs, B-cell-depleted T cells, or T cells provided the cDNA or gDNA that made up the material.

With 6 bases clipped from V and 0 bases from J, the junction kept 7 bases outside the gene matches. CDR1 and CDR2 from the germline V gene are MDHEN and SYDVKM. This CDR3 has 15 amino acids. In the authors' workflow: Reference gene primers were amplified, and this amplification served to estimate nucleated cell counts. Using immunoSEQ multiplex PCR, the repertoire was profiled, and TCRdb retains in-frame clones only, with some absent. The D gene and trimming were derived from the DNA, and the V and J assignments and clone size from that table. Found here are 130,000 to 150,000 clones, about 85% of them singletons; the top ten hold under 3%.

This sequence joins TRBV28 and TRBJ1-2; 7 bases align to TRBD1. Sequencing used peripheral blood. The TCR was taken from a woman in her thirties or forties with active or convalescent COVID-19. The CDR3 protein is CASRLQGRPNYGYTF. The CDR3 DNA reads TGTGCCAGCAGGTTACAGGGGCGCCCTAACTATGGCTACACCTTC.